This T cell receptor beta chain originates from a study of CD8 T cells in ankylosing spondylitis. TCRdb re-derived calls from the 5' RACE reads in MiXCR, one entry per CDR3 protein. The sample consists of roughly 30,000 distinct CDR3 sequences, more than 25% of them appearing once. Study findings and constraints: Reactive arthritis synovial fluid and blood previously showed some of these motif variants. What seemed typical of ankylosing spondylitis blood was a TCR beta motif built from about 8 highly homologous variants. The disease-linked clones had a CD8+ phenotype and low blood frequencies. Reports say disease-linked clones showed up significantly more in matched ankylosing spondylitis synovial fluid.

CDR1 LGHNA and CDR2 YNFKEQ come from the germline V gene. The CDR3 totals 17 residues. V was pared by 0 bases and J by 0 bases, with 4 bases of the junction left unmatched. This clonotype has more than one count but fewer than ten. Its cognate antigen is unknown. The sample was synovial fluid, either unsorted or a sorted T cell fraction (not recorded which). The clonotype originates from a male donor with ankylosing spondylitis. The J gene is TRBJ1-4, the V gene TRBV4-2, with 7 nucleotides matching TRBD1. The CDR3 loop is CASSQEGGPATNEKLFF. The CDR3 DNA is TGTGCCAGCAGCCAAGAAGGGGGCCCAGCAACTAATGAAAAACTGTTTTTT.